What follows is one T cell receptor (beta chain) and its context. The target antigen is unknown. This specimen comes from a study of T cells after yellow fever vaccination. Findings and limits, study-wide: Weaker, the secondary response peaked sooner, at day 5 versus 15.

The V gene lost 3 bases and the J gene lost 0 bases, with 10 bases spanning the gap. Germline-derived CDR1 and CDR2 are SGDLS and YYNGEE. There are 14 residues in the CDR3. Each CDR3 protein is one row after TCRdb ran MiXCR on the 5' RACE reads. Of 250,000 to 400,000 distinct CDR3 sequences listed, approximately 4% are singletons. The sequence derives from a man in his late teens or twenties who received the YFV17D yellow fever vaccine. The sample here was PBMCs, taken 15 days after the yellow fever booster vaccination. The rearrangement uses TRBV9 and TRBJ2-7; D perhaps matches TRBD1 (6 bases). CDR3 nucleotide sequence: TGTGCCAGCAGCGCCGACAGGAGCTCCTACGAGCAGTACTTC. It codes for CASSADRSSYEQYF.